This TCR beta chain was sequenced during a study of blood T cell repertoires in COVID-19. Study information: Samples representing acute and convalescent COVID-19 were sourced from the United States, Italy and Spain.

Those who participated ranged in age from about 18 to 89 years and resided in about two dozen US areas. Germline CDR1 KGHDR, CDR2 SFDVKD. Losses at the gene ends were 1 base for V and 4 bases for J; bases not matched to a gene: 6. This CDR3 comprises 16 residues. The method was immunoSEQ multiplex PCR; TCRdb's version includes in-frame clones alone and lacks a portion of them. This table has over 300,000 clones, around nine tenths appearing once. This clone was found a few times. V and J are TRBV24-1 and TRBJ2-1; 7 bases match TRBD2. This clonotype originated in a woman in her twenties or thirties with acute COVID-19. Material: PBMCs or T cells enriched from blood (not recorded which). CDR3 nucleotides: TGTGCCACCAGTGATTTCAAGGGACTACAGTACAATGAGCAGTTCTTC. Amino acids: CATSDFKGLQYNEQFF.